This T cell receptor beta chain was sequenced during a study of early T cells in non-severe SARS-CoV-2 infection. Overall study findings and caveats: Comparison of clonotypes with VDJdb favored anti-spike CD8 responses while missing private and CD4 specificities.

Concerning this clonotype itself: The antigen is unknown.

Unique molecular identifiers were added to individual cDNA molecules. TCRdb redid the calling of the 5' RACE reads with MiXCR, one entry per CDR3 protein. The table records tens of thousands of distinct CDR3 sequences, 12% of them present only once. Germline CDR1 and CDR2: SEHNR and FQNEAQ (reference sequence). V lost 1 base to trimming and J lost 14 bases, with 12 bases between them. This CDR3 has 12 amino acids. The sequences come from whole blood, collected at baseline. This sequence joins TRBV7-9 and TRBJ2-1; D gene ambiguous. The origin of this receptor is an adult who was a healthcare worker with PCR-confirmed SARS-CoV-2 infection or an uninfected control (not recorded which). The donor label of this sample is uncertain. DNA of the CDR3: TGTGCCAGCAGCTTAGGATATGAAGAGGAGTTCTTC. This gives the protein CASSLGYEEEFF.